These 14 T cell receptor beta chains were sequenced from one sample in a study of T cell changes during pregnancy in multiple sclerosis. The method was immunoSEQ multiplex PCR; TCRdb's version includes in-frame clones alone and lacks a portion of them. This sample yields about 110,000 clones, of which roughly 92% are seen a single time; 1.5% belongs to the top ten. This sample comprised peripheral blood, obtained in the third trimester of pregnancy. Receptors were obtained from a female donor with multiple sclerosis, enrolled in a pregnancy study.

V and J are TRBV28 and TRBJ2-7; unclear D gene. V lost 5 bases, J lost 7 bases, and 9 bases lay in between. Germline V gene lookup returns CDR1 MDHEN and CDR2 SYDVKM. The CDR3 extends over 11 amino acids. CDR3 in amino acids: CASSPSREQYF. CDR3 bases: TGTGCCAGCAGTCCCTCCCGGGAGCAGTACTTC.

The chain uses TRBV29-1 and TRBJ1-2; D is uncertain. Trimming stripped 4 bases from V and 8 bases from J, with 17 bases between. The CDR3 runs to 13 residues. CDR1 and CDR2 from the germline V gene are SQVTM and ANQGSEA. CDR3 loop: CSVGINRDSGYTF. The CDR3 DNA reads as TGCAGCGTTGGAATAAATCGGGATTCCGGCTACACCTTC.

This chain uses TRBV5-5 with TRBJ1-5; D remains ambiguous. The length of the CDR3 is 13 residues. CDR1 is SGHKS and CDR2 is YYEKEE in the germline V gene (reference sequence). V lost 2 bases to trimming and J lost 7 bases, with 10 bases between them. The CDR3 reads CASSFGAEQPQHF. DNA of the CDR3: TGTGCCAGCAGCTTCGGCGCGGAACAGCCCCAGCATTTT.

Here the CDR3 DNA reads TGCGCCAGCAGTACCAAGCGGGAGGTCTTTGACGAGCAGTACTTC. Amino acid sequence: CASSTKREVFDEQYF. This chain links TRBV5-1 with TRBJ2-7; TRBD2 agrees at 9 bases. V trimming: 5 bases; J trimming: 5 bases; junction bases outside the gene matches: 11. The CDR3 covers 15 residues. Germline V gives CDR1 SGHRS, CDR2 YFSETQ.

This clone has only one observation. The V and J genes are TRBV19 and TRBJ2-2; D is possibly TRBD1 (6 bases). CDR3 length: 18 residues. Germline V lookup: CDR1 LNHDA, CDR2 SQIVND (reference sequence). V lost 3 bases to trimming and J lost 0 bases, with 17 bases between them. The CDR3 region has the DNA TGTGCCAGTAGTATTGGGACCGTGGGGGCAGCGAACACCGGGGAGCTGTTTTTT. Its protein is CASSIGTVGAANTGELFF.

The genes are TRBV7-2 and TRBJ1-2; D is unresolved. The CDR3 is 16 amino acids. V dropped 4 bases and J dropped 4 bases, with 19 bases sitting between them. Per the germline V gene, CDR1 is SGHTA and CDR2 is FQGNSA. CDR3 amino acids: CASSSDSTRIVYGYTF. The CDR3 DNA reads as TGTGCCAGCAGCTCAGATAGCACCCGGATTGTCTATGGCTACACCTTC. The variable domain in full, completed from reference TRBV7-2 and TRBJ1-2, reads GAGVSQSPSNKVTEKGKDVELRCDPISGHTALYWYRQSLGQGLEFLIYFQGNSAPDKSGLPSDRFSAERTGGSVSTLTIQRTQQEDSAVYLCASSSDSTRIVYGYTFGSGTRLTVV.

This clone was seen just once. The rearrangement uses TRBV2 and TRBJ2-1, with 8 bases identical to TRBD2. Germline V lookup: CDR1 SNHLY, CDR2 FYNNEI. This CDR3 has 14 amino acids. Trimming at V came to 2 bases and at J to 4 bases, leaving 1 base not matched to a gene. This CDR3 is CASSEQRGYNEQFF. CDR3 in DNA: TGTGCCAGCAGTGAACAGCGGGGGTACAATGAGCAGTTCTTC.

The chain joins TRBV6-5 to TRBJ2-5, with D perhaps matching TRBD1 (5 bases). V dropped 2 bases and J dropped 5 bases, with 15 bases sitting between them. The germline gives CDR1 MNHEY, CDR2 SVGAGI. This CDR3 spans 15 amino acids. CDR3 nucleotides: TGTGCCAGCAGTTACCAGGGTCCTTACGGGGAGACCCAGTACTTC. This codes for CASSYQGPYGETQYF.

Concerning this clone itself: The junction differs from germline at one of its ends, possibly a read error. The V gene is TRBV27, the J gene TRBJ2-4, with D possibly matching TRBD2 (5 bases). Germline lookup yields CDR1 MNHEY and CDR2 SMNVEV (reference sequence). CDR3 length: 16 amino acids. CDR3 residues: CASSPHTRATKNIRYF. In DNA, the CDR3 is TGTGCCAGCAGTCCTCACACTAGGGCGACCAAAAACATTCGGTACTTC.

The chain uses TRBV9 and TRBJ1-5; D unclear. The CDR3 is made up of 13 amino acids. Trimming removed 4 bases at V and 1 base at J, with 6 bases between. Per germline, CDR1 SGDLS and CDR2 YYNGEE. This CDR3 is CASSSVSNQPQHF. The DNA of the CDR3 is TGTGCCAGCAGCTCCGTCAGCAATCAGCCCCAGCATTTT.

V usage is TRBV5-1 and J usage is TRBJ2-3; a weak D match, TRBD2 (6 bases). V was shortened by 3 bases and J by 0 bases, with 11 bases between the two germline ends. The CDR3 consists of 15 residues. Germline loops: CDR1 SGHRS, CDR2 YFSETQ. The CDR3 here is CASSWVGTSTDTQYF. As DNA, the CDR3 is TGCGCCAGCAGCTGGGTCGGGACTAGCACAGATACGCAGTATTTT.

The chain combines TRBV9 with TRBJ1-1, with D tentatively TRBD1 (5 bases). Trimming left V 0 bases short and J 4 bases short, with 10 bases between. The CDR3 runs to 14 residues. Looked up from germline, CDR1 is SGDLS and CDR2 is YYNGEE. CDR3 protein: CASSVAGLGTEAFF. The CDR3 nucleotides are TGTGCCAGCAGCGTAGCAGGGTTGGGCACTGAAGCTTTCTTT.

V usage is TRBV9 and J usage is TRBJ2-1; 10 bases are shared with TRBD2. Germline CDR1 and CDR2: SGDLS and YYNGEE. CDR3 size: 15 residues. The J segment lost 5 bases and the V segment lost 3 bases, leaving 5 bases of the junction unmatched. The CDR3 nucleotides are TGTGCCAGCAGCGCCGGACTAGCGGTAAACAATGAGCAGTTCTTC. As protein: CASSAGLAVNNEQFF.

The chain links TRBV9 to TRBJ2-7, with 7 bases matching TRBD2. V shed 3 bases and J 4 bases; nucleotides not matched to a gene: 13. This CDR3 spans 16 amino acids. Germline lookup yields CDR1 SGDLS and CDR2 YYNGEE. The CDR3 DNA is TGTGCCAGCAGCGCCGGCGGGAGTGGTCTTCTTTACGAGCAGTACTTC. Residues: CASSAGGSGLLYEQYF.